This T cell receptor beta chain was recorded in a study of T-cell memory formation after mild COVID-19. CDR1 and CDR2 from the germline V gene are MNHEY and SVGAGI. Trimming stripped 5 bases from V and 5 bases from J, with 23 bases between. The length of the CDR3 is 17 residues. A single record per CDR3 protein comes from TCRdb applying MiXCR to the 5' RACE reads. The profile shows around 300,000 distinct CDR3 sequences, approximately 19% of them singletons. This clonotype occurred many times. This TCR was recovered from a man younger than 30 who had mild COVID-19 (a few samples of this study predate the infection). Cell type and time point are not known. The sequencing sample was made of PBMCs or a T cell subset sorted from them (not recorded which). This chain links TRBV6-5 with TRBJ2-3; D possibly corresponds to TRBD2 (7 bases). The CDR3 region has the DNA TGTGCCAGCAGTCCGACTCCCCCGGGGGGCCATCGAGATACGCAGTATTTT. This encodes CASSPTPPGGHRDTQYF.